This T cell receptor (beta chain) comes out of a study of glioma-infiltrating T cells after dendritic cell vaccination. Only patients with spare fresh-frozen tumor and over two years of follow-up were included. This CDR3 is 16 amino acids long. The germline V gene has CDR1 SGHTA and CDR2 FQGNSA. After removal of 5 bases from V and 9 bases from J, the junction contained 13 bases not matched to a gene. Input was around 1.9 ug genomic DNA, or all available if less. The protocol was immunoSEQ multiplex PCR, while the TCRdb copy is restricted to in-frame clones and leaves out a portion. The data contain 93,000 or so clones, about four fifths of them singletons.

This receptor was identified in a human donor with glioblastoma. V usage is TRBV7-2 and J usage is TRBJ2-7; 13 nucleotides align to TRBD2. This specimen was blood, taken before dendritic cell vaccination. The CDR3 DNA is TGTGCCAGCAGCGCAACTAGCGGGGGGGGGCTACGAGGGCAGTACTTC. It specifies CASSATSGGGLRGQYF.